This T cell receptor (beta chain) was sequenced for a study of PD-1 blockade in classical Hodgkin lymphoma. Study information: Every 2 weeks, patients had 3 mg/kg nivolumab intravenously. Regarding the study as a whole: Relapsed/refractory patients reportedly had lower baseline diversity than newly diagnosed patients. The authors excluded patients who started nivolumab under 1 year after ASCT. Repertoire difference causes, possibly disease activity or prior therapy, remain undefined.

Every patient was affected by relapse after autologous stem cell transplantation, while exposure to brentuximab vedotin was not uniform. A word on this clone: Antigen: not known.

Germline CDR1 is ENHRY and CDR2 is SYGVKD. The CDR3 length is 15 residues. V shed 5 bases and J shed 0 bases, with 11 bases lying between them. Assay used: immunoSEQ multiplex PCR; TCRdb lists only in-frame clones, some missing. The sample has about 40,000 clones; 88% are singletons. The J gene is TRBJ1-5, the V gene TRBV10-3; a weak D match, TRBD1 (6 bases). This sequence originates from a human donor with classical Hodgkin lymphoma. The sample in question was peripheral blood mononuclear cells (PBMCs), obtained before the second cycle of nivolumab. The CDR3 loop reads CAISPQGGSNQPQHF. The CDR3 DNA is TGTGCCATCAGTCCTCAAGGGGGTAGCAATCAGCCCCAGCATTTT.